This TCR beta chain is from a study of shared clonotypes between healthy human individuals. The CDR3 extends over 11 amino acids. Germline V lookup: CDR1 DFQATT, CDR2 SNEGSKA (reference sequence). V was shortened by 7 bases and J by 1 base, with 7 bases between the two germline ends. Replicate PCRs run on sorted subsets employed around 200 ng DNA, roughly 30,000 T cell genomes. Produced via immunoSEQ multiplex PCR; TCRdb's table is partial and in-frame only. This table holds around 1.6 million clones, around 98% found once. The chain is built from TRBV20-1 and TRBJ1-2; D possibly corresponds to TRBD1 (5 bases). The receptor's source is a man aged 25-40 years in good health. The material sequenced was naive CD4+ T cells sorted from blood. Subset specified: CD45RA+ positively selected. As DNA, the CDR3 is TGCAGTGGCCAGGGTAACTATGGCTACACCTTC. Its protein product is CSGQGNYGYTF.